This T cell receptor beta chain was observed in a study of T cells in Graves' hyperthyroidism and ophthalmopathy. As for the study in general: Peripheral blood specimens were obtained at initial diagnosis, prior to any treatment.

RNA transcripts yielded amplified TCR beta CDR3 regions. An initial round of RT-PCR targeting the TCR CDR3 relied on the HTBI primer set. In TCRdb, the multiplex PCR reads were re-called with MiXCR into one record per CDR3 protein. The sample gives 400,000 to 500,000 distinct CDR3 sequences, approximately 15% of which show up once; around a sixth is in the top ten. The CDR3 sequence is 16 residues long. The germline CDR1 and CDR2 sequences are GTSNPN and SVGIG (reference sequence). V lost 2 bases and J lost 6; bases outside the gene matches: 7. Patients were aged 18 to 65, had disease duration under 2 months, and had newly diagnosed hyperthyroidism.

This sequence joins TRBV30 and TRBJ2-1, with 13 nucleotides matching TRBD2. The sequence was collected from a woman between 18 and 29 years old with Graves' hyperthyroidism. Sequencing input: blood. The CDR3 nucleotides are TGTGCCTGGAGTTTCTTGCGACTAGCGGGAGGCAATGAGCAGTTCTTC. Amino acids: CAWSFLRLAGGNEQFF.